Each of the 12 T cell receptor beta chains below was sequenced from the same sample in a study of OX40 agonist ivuxolimab in advanced cancers. Here immunoSEQ multiplex PCR was the method, and the copy in TCRdb shows in-frame clones only, minus some. The sample lists 65,000 to 80,000 clones; roughly 90% were seen once. Sequences were derived from CD4+ or CD8+ T cells sorted from blood, sampled in a trial of the OX40 agonist ivuxolimab. These receptors came from an adult with an advanced solid tumor such as melanoma, head and neck, liver or kidney cancer.

The table lists this clone with a few counts. V usage is TRBV11-2 and J usage is TRBJ2-5; 9 nucleotides agree with TRBD1. Trimming removed 1 base from V and 2 bases from J; junction bases left unmatched: 2. Per the germline V gene, CDR1 is SGHAT and CDR2 is FQNNGV. The CDR3 covers 15 residues. CDR3 bases: TGTGCCAGCAGCTTAGGGGACAGGGATCAAGAGACCCAGTACTTC. Protein product: CASSLGDRDQETQYF.

The rearrangement links TRBV28 to TRBJ1-5; weak D call: TRBD1 (6 bases). From germline, CDR1 is MDHEN and CDR2 SYDVKM. CDR3 size: 16 residues. Trimming stripped 1 base from V and 4 bases from J, with 14 bases between. The CDR3 sequence: CASSLSGQGKNQPQHF. The CDR3 DNA follows: TGTGCCAGCAGTTTATCTGGGCAGGGGAAAAATCAGCCCCAGCATTTT.

This clone was detected only once. The chain carries TRBV7-3 and TRBJ2-3; 7 bases map to TRBD2. Losses at the gene ends were 5 bases for V and 0 bases for J; bases not matched to a gene: 8. The germline CDR1 and CDR2 sequences are SGHTA and FQGTGA. The CDR3 has 16 amino acids. The CDR3 coding sequence is TGTGCCAGCAGCCCCGGGGGAGGGAAGAGCACAGATACGCAGTATTTT. Amino acid sequence: CASSPGGGKSTDTQYF.

Details on this clone: The junction differs from germline at one of its ends, possibly a read error. J is TRBJ1-1 and V is TRBV30; D possibly corresponds to TRBD1 (6 bases). The CDR3 totals 15 residues. The V gene's germline CDR1 is GTSNPN and CDR2 SVGIG (reference sequence). The CDR3 DNA reads TGTGCCTGGAGTGAGATAGACAGGATGAAAACTGAAGCTTTCTTT. Its translation: CAWSEIDRMKTEAFF.

The genes are TRBV27 and TRBJ1-1; TRBD1 aligns across 10 bases. The germline V gene encodes CDR1 MNHEY and CDR2 SMNVEV (reference sequence). V lost 6 bases to trimming and J lost 4 bases; unmatched junction nucleotides: 5. This CDR3 comprises 14 residues. CDR3 coding DNA: TGTGCCAGCAGAAGGGACAGGGGTCCCACTGAAGCTTTCTTT. Translated, it gives CASRRDRGPTEAFF.

The chain carries TRBV5-1 and TRBJ1-1; D unclear. The CDR3 sequence is 15 residues long. Between the trimmed V and J ends, which lost 0 bases and 0 bases, there was a span of 9 bases. CDR1 SGHRS and CDR2 YFSETQ come from the germline V gene. The CDR3 DNA reads TGCGCCAGCAGCTTGGGTGGCGTTTTGAACACTGAAGCTTTCTTT. As protein: CASSLGGVLNTEAFF.

The chain recombines TRBV6-1 with TRBJ1-5; D is unclear. Trimming stripped 5 bases from V and 2 bases from J, with 16 bases between. The CDR3 runs to 16 residues. CDR1 MNHNS and CDR2 SASEGT come from the germline V gene. The CDR3 region has the DNA TGTGCCAGCAGTCAAGGGTCAAGGGCGGGCAATCAGCCCCAGCATTTT. The encoded protein is CASSQGSRAGNQPQHF.

The CDR3 sequence: CASSTGTQKETQYF. The CDR3 DNA reads as TGTGCCAGTAGTACGGGGACCCAGAAAGAGACCCAGTACTTC. V gene TRBV19 combines with J gene TRBJ2-5; either TRBD1 or TRBD2 may supply D (5 bases each). V lost 4 bases and J lost 3, with 12 bases in between. The germline CDR1 and CDR2 sequences are LNHDA and SQIVND (reference sequence). The CDR3 contains 14 residues.

The rearrangement uses TRBV15 and TRBJ1-5; D is perhaps TRBD1 (5 bases). V shed 1 base and J shed 4 bases, with 14 bases lying between them. Germline CDR1 and CDR2: LNHNV and YYDKDF (reference sequence). The CDR3 has 16 residues. For the CDR3, the DNA is TGTGCCACCAGCAGAGTCTTCGACAGCAGAAATCAGCCCCAGCATTTT. Amino acid sequence: CATSRVFDSRNQPQHF.

The genes are TRBV18 and TRBJ2-5; possibly TRBD2 for D (5 bases). The V gene's germline CDR1 is KGHSH and CDR2 LQKENI. V lost 3 bases to trimming and J lost 2 bases, with 10 bases between them. The CDR3 is 14 amino acids. CDR3 nucleotide sequence: TGTGCCAGCTCACCGTCCGGGATGCAAGAGACCCAGTACTTC. Protein product: CASSPSGMQETQYF. The full variable domain, with the rest looked up from reference TRBV18 and TRBJ2-5, is NAGVMQNPRHLVRRRGQEARLRCSPMKGHSHVYWYRQLPEEGLKFMVYLQKENIIDESGMPKERFSAEFPKEGPSILRIQQVVRGDSAAYFCASSPSGMQETQYFGPGTRLLVL.

This chain uses TRBV2 with TRBJ2-3, with 12 bases identical to TRBD2. Trimming took 6 bases from V and 0 from J; bases not matched to a gene: 1. Per the germline V gene, CDR1 is SNHLY and CDR2 is FYNNEI. The length of the CDR3 is 15 residues. The CDR3 loop is CASSGTSGSTDTQYF. The CDR3, as DNA: TGTGCCAGCAGCGGGACTAGCGGGAGCACAGATACGCAGTATTTT.

J is TRBJ2-5 and V is TRBV9; 7 bases match TRBD2. V lost 1 base, J lost 3 bases, and 0 bases stayed unmatched. This CDR3 has 13 residues. In germline, CDR1 is SGDLS, CDR2 YYNGEE. The CDR3 spells CASSVRGEETQYF. The CDR3 DNA follows: TGTGCCAGCAGCGTACGGGGGGAAGAGACCCAGTACTTC.